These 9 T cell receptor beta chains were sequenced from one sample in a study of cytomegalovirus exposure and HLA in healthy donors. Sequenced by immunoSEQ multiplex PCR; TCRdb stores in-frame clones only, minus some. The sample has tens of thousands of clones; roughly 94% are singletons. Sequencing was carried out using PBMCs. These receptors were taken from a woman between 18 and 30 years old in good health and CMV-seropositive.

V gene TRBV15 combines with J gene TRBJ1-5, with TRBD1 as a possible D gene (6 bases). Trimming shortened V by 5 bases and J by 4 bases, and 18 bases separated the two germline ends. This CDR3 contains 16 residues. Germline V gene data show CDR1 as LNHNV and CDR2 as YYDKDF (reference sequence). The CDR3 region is CATSPQQGMGNQPQHF. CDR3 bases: TGTGCCACCAGCCCCCAACAGGGAATGGGAAATCAGCCCCAGCATTTT.

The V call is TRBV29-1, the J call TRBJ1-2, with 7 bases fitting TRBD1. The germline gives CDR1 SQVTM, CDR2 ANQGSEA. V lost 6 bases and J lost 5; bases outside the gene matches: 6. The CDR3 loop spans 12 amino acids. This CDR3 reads CSVAGTEYGYTF. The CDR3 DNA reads TGCAGCGTAGCCGGGACAGAGTATGGCTACACCTTC.

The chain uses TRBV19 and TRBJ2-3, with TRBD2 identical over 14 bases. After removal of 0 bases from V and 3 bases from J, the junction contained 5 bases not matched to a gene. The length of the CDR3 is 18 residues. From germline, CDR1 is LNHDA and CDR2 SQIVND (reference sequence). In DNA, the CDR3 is TGTGCCAGTAGTATAGATTTGGGGACTAGCGGGAGAACAGATACGCAGTATTTT. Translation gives CASSIDLGTSGRTDTQYF.

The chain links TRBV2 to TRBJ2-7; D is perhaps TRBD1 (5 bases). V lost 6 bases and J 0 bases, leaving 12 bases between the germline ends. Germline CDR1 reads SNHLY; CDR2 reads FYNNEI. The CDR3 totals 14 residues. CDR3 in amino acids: CASRGRAISYEQYF. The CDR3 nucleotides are TGTGCCAGCAGGGGCAGGGCCATCTCCTACGAGCAGTACTTC.

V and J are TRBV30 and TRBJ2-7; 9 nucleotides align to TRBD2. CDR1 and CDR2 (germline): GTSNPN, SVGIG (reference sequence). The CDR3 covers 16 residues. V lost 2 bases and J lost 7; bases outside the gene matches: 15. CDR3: CAWSLRLGLASGEQYF. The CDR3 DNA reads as TGTGCCTGGAGTCTGCGATTAGGACTAGCGTCTGGAGAGCAGTACTTC.

DNA of the CDR3: TGTGCCAGCAGCTTAGCCCTGGGCCTCCAAGAGACCCAGTACTTC. The encoded protein is CASSLALGLQETQYF. The J gene is TRBJ2-5, the V gene TRBV11-2, with unresolved D. Trimming took off 1 base at V and 1 base at J, with 10 bases between the two ends. This CDR3 spans 15 amino acids. Germline CDR1 SGHAT, CDR2 FQNNGV.

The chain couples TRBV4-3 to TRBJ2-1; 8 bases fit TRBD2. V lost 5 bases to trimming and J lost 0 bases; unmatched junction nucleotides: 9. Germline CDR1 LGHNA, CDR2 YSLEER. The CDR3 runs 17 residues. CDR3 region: CASSIHIAGLSYNEQFF. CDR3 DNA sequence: TGCGCCAGCAGCATCCATATAGCGGGACTCTCCTACAATGAGCAGTTCTTC.

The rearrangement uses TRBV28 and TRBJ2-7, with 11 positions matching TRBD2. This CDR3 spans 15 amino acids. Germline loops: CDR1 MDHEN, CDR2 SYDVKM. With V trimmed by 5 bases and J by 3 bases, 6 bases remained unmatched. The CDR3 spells CASSPTSGRVYEQYF. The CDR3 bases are TGTGCCAGCAGTCCTACTAGCGGGAGAGTCTACGAGCAGTACTTC.

The chain's CDR3 is CASSWDRAGAEAFF. The DNA for the CDR3 is TGTGCCAGCAGTTGGGACAGGGCGGGGGCTGAAGCTTTCTTT. The chain combines TRBV27 with TRBJ1-1; 9 bases agree with TRBD1. CDR3 length: 14 amino acids. CDR1 and CDR2 (germline): MNHEY, SMNVEV (reference sequence). J was trimmed by 6 bases and V by 4 bases; bases with no gene match: 6.